This passage covers 31 T cell receptor beta chains from one sample sequenced in a study of blood T cell repertoires in COVID-19 (dated by TCRdb to 2018 to 2021). Library preparation employed the immunoSEQ multiplex PCR assay. The table comes from immuneACCESS by way of TCRdb, which keeps in-frame sequences with V and J called. Part of the clones is missing from these tables; in studies checked, under half for an unresolved V gene and the rest for unknown reasons. Recorded for this sample are 210,000 or so clones; around four fifths of them occurred a single time. Roughly a fifth of the sample comes from the top ten. Source material: peripheral blood. The receptors shown here come from a human donor in a cohort sampled during active COVID-19.

The CDR3 protein is CASRRRYNSPLHF. The CDR3 DNA follows: TGTGCCAGCCGGCGGCGATATAATTCACCCCTCCACTTT. V usage is TRBV28 and J usage is TRBJ1-6; D gene uncertain. V was pared by 8 bases and J by 4 bases, with 9 bases between. The CDR3 has 13 amino acids. Germline loops: CDR1 MDHEN, CDR2 SYDVKM.

This clone was seen once. The chain uses TRBV15 and TRBJ2-3; TRBD1 matches 8 bases. Germline V CDR1 and CDR2: LNHNV, YYDKDF (reference sequence). V was clipped by 0 bases and J by 1 base; unmatched bases: 3. There are 16 residues in the CDR3. The CDR3 nucleotides are TGTGCCACCAGCAGAGATTTGGACAGGGGCACAGATACGCAGTATTTT. Protein product: CATSRDLDRGTDTQYF.

The chain is built from TRBV9 and TRBJ1-6; 9 bases map to TRBD1. This CDR3 is 18 amino acids long. CDR1 is SGDLS, CDR2 YYNGEE, per germline. Germline trimming cut 4 bases from V and 4 bases from J; bases unmatched to any gene: 12. The CDR3 here is CASSPRPGQGVYNSPLHF. In nucleotides, the CDR3 is TGTGCCAGCAGCCCCAGACCGGGACAGGGAGTTTATAATTCACCCCTCCACTTT.

The chain joins TRBV2 to TRBJ2-2; 8 nucleotides line up with TRBD2. There are 16 residues in the CDR3. Germline values: CDR1 SNHLY, CDR2 FYNNEI. With V trimmed by 3 bases and J by 5 bases, 8 bases remained unmatched. CDR3 sequence reads: CASSDNGGAGTGELFF. The CDR3 DNA reads as TGTGCCAGCAGTGATAACGGGGGGGCCGGAACCGGGGAGCTGTTTTTT.

The chain uses TRBV6-6 and TRBJ2-7; D might be TRBD2 (6 bases). The germline V gene has CDR1 MNHNY and CDR2 SVGAGI (reference sequence). V lost 2 bases and J lost 2, with 10 bases in between. CDR3 length equals 14 residues. In DNA form, the CDR3 reads TGTGCCAGCAGTTACATGGGACTCACCTACGAGCAGTACGTC. Its translation: CASSYMGLTYEQYV.

The chain has TRBV5-1 and TRBJ2-6; possibly TRBD1 for D (5 bases). The germline V gene encodes CDR1 SGHRS and CDR2 YFSETQ. Trimming left V 1 base short and J 2 bases short, with 7 bases between. The CDR3 is 15 amino acids. The CDR3 nucleotides read TGCGCCAGCAGCTTGCAGGGCCCTGGGGCCAACGTCCTGACTTTC. Translating gives CASSLQGPGANVLTF.

The genes are TRBV7-2 and TRBJ2-1, with 10 positions matching TRBD2. Germline values: CDR1 SGHTA, CDR2 FQGNSA. Trimming at V came to 2 bases and at J to 2 bases, leaving 3 bases not matched to a gene. CDR3 size: 16 residues. The CDR3 protein is CASSLSGLAAYNEQFF. In DNA form, the CDR3 reads TGTGCCAGCAGCTTATCCGGACTAGCGGCCTACAATGAGCAGTTCTTC.

The chain is built from TRBV25-1 and TRBJ2-5; 9 nucleotides align to TRBD1. The CDR3 loop spans 15 amino acids. V was pared by 2 bases and J by 3 bases, with 4 bases of the junction left unmatched. CDR1 and CDR2 (germline): MGHDK, SYGVNS. The CDR3 reads CASSEEGQGKETQYF. DNA for the CDR3: TGTGCCAGCAGTGAAGAGGGACAGGGAAAAGAGACCCAGTACTTC.

This chain joins TRBV5-1 and TRBJ1-1; a weak D match, TRBD1 (5 bases). Germline CDR1 reads SGHRS; CDR2 reads YFSETQ. Trimming took 4 bases from V and 1 from J, leaving 11 bases between them. The CDR3 sequence is 14 residues long. In DNA, the CDR3 is TGCGCCAGCAGCGCCGTAACAGGGAACACTGAAGCTTTCTTT. Translated: CASSAVTGNTEAFF.

The table lists this clone with a count of one. V gene TRBV6-6 combines with J gene TRBJ1-2; D gene ambiguous. The germline gives CDR1 MNHNY, CDR2 SVGAGI (reference sequence). The CDR3 extends over 16 amino acids. Trimming left V 2 bases short and J 4 bases short, with 17 bases between. CDR3 in DNA: TGTGCCAGCAGTTACGGATCAGGAGGGATTTCCTATGGCTACACCTTC. Amino acids: CASSYGSGGISYGYTF.

This clone appeared many times. The chain employs TRBV4-1 and TRBJ2-2, with TRBD1 identical over 9 bases. Germline CDR1 MGHRA, CDR2 YSYEKL. The ends lost 1 base at V and 4 bases at J; junction bases unmatched: 13. The CDR3 length is 19 residues. The CDR3 DNA is TGCGCCAGCAGCCAAGCGTCCACCGGGACAGGGAGCCCCACCGGGGAGCTGTTTTTT. This encodes CASSQASTGTGSPTGELFF.

The CDR3: CASQRSGVLTYTF. The CDR3 region has the DNA TGTGCCAGTCAAAGGTCGGGGGTGTTGACCTACACCTTC. This chain connects TRBV6-5 to TRBJ1-2; possibly TRBD1 for D (5 bases). Between the trimmed V and J ends, which lost 9 bases and 10 bases, there was a span of 21 bases. Germline V gene sequence: CDR1 MNHEY, CDR2 SVGAGI. The CDR3 totals 13 residues.

This clone was observed a few times. This chain connects TRBV18 to TRBJ2-7, with 9 bases fitting TRBD1. The CDR3 length is 13 residues. Germline CDR1 reads KGHSH; CDR2 reads LQKENI. J gave up 5 bases and V 5 bases, and 4 bases lay outside the gene matches. The CDR3 is CASSRTGVHEQYV. The CDR3 nucleotides are TGTGCCAGCTCAAGGACAGGGGTCCACGAGCAGTACGTC.

The J gene is TRBJ1-1, the V gene TRBV19; D remains unclear. Trimming took off 0 bases at V and 2 bases at J, with 7 bases between the two ends. Germline V CDR1 and CDR2: LNHDA, SQIVND (reference sequence). CDR3 size: 14 residues. The CDR3 sequence: CASSIDLSNTEAFF. In DNA form, the CDR3 reads TGTGCCAGTAGTATAGATCTGAGCAACACTGAAGCTTTCTTT.

As concerns this clone: This sample also contains other DNA sequences that code for the same CDR3. V is TRBV30 and J is TRBJ1-1; D not resolved. Germline CDR1 reads GTSNPN; CDR2 reads SVGIG (reference sequence). The CDR3 runs 13 residues. Trimming removed 0 bases at V and 1 base at J, with 6 bases between. The CDR3: CAWSVRGNTEAFF. The CDR3 coding sequence is TGTGCCTGGAGTGTTAGAGGGAACACTGAAGCTTTCTTT.

The rearrangement uses TRBV19 and TRBJ2-3, with 10 bases matching TRBD1. CDR1 is LNHDA and CDR2 is SQIVND in the germline V gene (reference sequence). There are 15 residues in the CDR3. With V trimmed by 5 bases and J by 4 bases, 6 bases remained unmatched. The CDR3 DNA reads as TGTGCCAGTAGTCGGGGGACAGGGGCGGCAGATACGCAGTATTTT. Translating gives CASSRGTGAADTQYF.

There are many counts of this clone. V and J are TRBV28 and TRBJ2-6; tentatively, D is TRBD2 (6 bases). The length of the CDR3 is 15 residues. With 8 bases removed from V and 2 bases from J, the gap between germline ends came to 13 bases. Germline V CDR1 and CDR2: MDHEN, SYDVKM. The CDR3 is CASGGTATGANVLTF. The CDR3 DNA reads TGTGCCAGCGGCGGGACGGCTACTGGGGCCAACGTCCTGACTTTC.

The V gene is TRBV25-1, the J gene TRBJ1-2; D is perhaps TRBD1 (6 bases). The CDR3 sequence is 13 residues long. V was clipped by 3 bases and J by 4 bases, with 9 bases between them. Germline lookup yields CDR1 MGHDK and CDR2 SYGVNS. This chain's CDR3 is CASSDRGAYGYTF. The CDR3 DNA reads TGTGCCAGCAGTGACCGGGGGGCCTATGGCTACACCTTC.

The chain is built from TRBV24-1 and TRBJ2-3, with TRBD2 matching 8 bases. Germline assignment: CDR1 KGHDR and CDR2 SFDVKD. The CDR3 runs 18 residues. With 5 bases clipped from V and 8 bases from J, the junction kept 20 bases outside the gene matches. DNA of the CDR3: TGTGCCACCAGTGGCCAATCGGGGTGGGCGGGGGGTCTTGCTACGCAGTATTTT. Its translation is CATSGQSGWAGGLATQYF.

J is TRBJ1-4 and V is TRBV2; TRBD1 agrees at 7 bases. After removal of 3 bases from V and 7 bases from J, the junction contained 8 bases not matched to a gene. The CDR3 spans 15 residues. Germline loops: CDR1 SNHLY, CDR2 FYNNEI. The CDR3 nucleotides read TGTGCCAGCAGTGAGGTCAGGGGGGTTGGTGAAAAACTGTTTTTT. Residues: CASSEVRGVGEKLFF.

V usage is TRBV5-4 and J usage is TRBJ1-4, with 8 bases fitting TRBD1. The CDR3 covers 13 residues. Germline lookup yields CDR1 SGHNT and CDR2 YYREEE (reference sequence). J lost 12 bases, V lost 7 bases, and 11 bases had no gene match. The CDR3 reads CASGQGRESELFF. As DNA, the CDR3 is TGTGCCAGCGGACAGGGAAGGGAAAGCGAACTGTTTTTT.

The J gene is TRBJ1-1, the V gene TRBV19; tentatively, D is TRBD1 (5 bases). This CDR3 has 12 residues. The germline V and J ends were trimmed by 5 bases and 12 bases, with 16 bases remaining between them. The germline V gene encodes CDR1 LNHDA and CDR2 SQIVND (reference sequence). Written as DNA, the CDR3 is TGTGCCAGTAGTGTGGCGCGGGGGAGATCTTTCTTT. Its protein product is CASSVARGRSFF.

This clone was detected once. V is TRBV12-3 or TRBV12-4 and J is TRBJ1-6; D not certain. V gave up 8 bases and J gave up 6 bases, with 11 bases separating them. There are 13 residues in the CDR3. The CDR3 sequence is CASLLGGNSPLHF. CDR3 in DNA: TGTGCCAGCCTCCTGGGAGGTAATTCACCCCTCCACTTT.

This rearrangement joins TRBV7-9 to TRBJ1-1; D not certain. V lost 5 bases and J 2 bases, leaving 12 bases between the germline ends. The germline CDR1 and CDR2 sequences are SEHNR and FQNEAQ (reference sequence). There are 14 residues in the CDR3. The DNA for the CDR3 is TGTGCCAGCAGCAGTCAACCGGTAAACACTGAAGCTTTCTTT. Its translation: CASSSQPVNTEAFF.

J is TRBJ1-1 and V is TRBV5-1; 7 nucleotides line up with TRBD1. Looked up from germline, CDR1 is SGHRS and CDR2 is YFSETQ. The CDR3 totals 15 residues. The V and J ends lost 7 bases and 4 bases, in that order; junction bases with no gene match: 13. The CDR3, as DNA: TGCGCCAGCTTACAGGGGACGGGAGCGAGCACTGAAGCTTTCTTT. It encodes CASLQGTGASTEAFF.

The V and J genes are TRBV9 and TRBJ1-6; tentative D call: TRBD1 (6 bases). The germline gives CDR1 SGDLS, CDR2 YYNGEE. The CDR3 length is 17 residues. The V end was cut by 0 bases, the J end by 2 bases, with 12 bases between. The CDR3 coding sequence is TGTGCCAGCAGCGTAGGGGCGGGGGCTACCTATAATTCACCCCTCCACTTT. This translates into CASSVGAGATYNSPLHF.

This clone was observed a few times. J is TRBJ2-5 and V is TRBV30; 9 bases agree with TRBD1. CDR3 length: 16 residues. V lost 1 base and J lost 0; bases outside the gene matches: 6. The V gene's germline CDR1 is GTSNPN and CDR2 SVGIG (reference sequence). Here the CDR3 reads CAWSGTGTGNQETQYF. In DNA form, the CDR3 reads TGTGCCTGGAGTGGGACCGGGACAGGGAACCAAGAGACCCAGTACTTC.

CDR3 region: CASSYRQGVVYEQFF. As DNA, the CDR3 is TGTGCCAGCAGTTACCGGCAGGGGGTAGTCTATGAGCAGTTCTTC. The chain employs TRBV6-5 and TRBJ2-1; TRBD1 aligns across 7 bases. The length of the CDR3 is 15 residues. V gave up 2 bases and J gave up 8 bases; unmatched junction bases: 9. Germline V gives CDR1 MNHEY, CDR2 SVGAGI.

The chain has TRBV3-1 (or the pseudogene TRBV3-2) and TRBJ1-1; D is uncertain. Germline V gene lookup returns CDR1 LGHDT and CDR2 YNNKEL (reference sequence). The length of the CDR3 is 15 residues. Trimming took 2 bases from V and 9 from J, leaving 19 bases between them. CDR3 in amino acids: CASSQQREATEKAFF. CDR3 nucleotides: TGTGCCAGCAGCCAACAGCGGGAGGCAACGGAAAAAGCTTTCTTT.

The chain employs TRBV18 and TRBJ1-6; possibly TRBD1 for D (6 bases). Germline V gene sequence: CDR1 KGHSH, CDR2 LQKENI. The CDR3 has 14 residues. Trimming cost V 4 bases and J 5 bases, with 9 bases left between them. The CDR3 region has the DNA TGTGCCAGCTCACTACAGGGAAATAATTCACCCCTCCACTTT. This sequence encodes CASSLQGNNSPLHF.

The V and J genes are TRBV10-3 and TRBJ1-1; D perhaps matches TRBD1 (6 bases). The V and J ends lost 2 bases and 3 bases respectively, with 25 bases between them. Germline values: CDR1 ENHRY, CDR2 SYGVKD. This CDR3 contains 19 residues. In DNA form, the CDR3 reads TGTGCCATCAGTGAGCCGGGTTTAGACAGGATCTTGGTATACACTGAAGCTTTCTTT. Protein product: CAISEPGLDRILVYTEAFF.